The following is a T cell receptor (beta chain) sequence with its context. The protocol was immunoSEQ multiplex PCR, while the TCRdb copy is restricted to in-frame clones and leaves out a portion. Among roughly 210,000 clones, around 90% were seen once, and the ten largest hold around 7%. The J segment lost 2 bases and the V segment lost 5 bases, leaving 5 bases of the junction unmatched. Germline assignment: CDR1 SGHTA and CDR2 FQGTGA. The CDR3 totals 14 residues. The sample originates from a study of blood T cell repertoires in COVID-19. Study overall: Resolution of symptoms, clearance, or two negative PCRs was present in recovered Cohort 3 donors. T cells, B-cell-depleted T cells, or PBMCs supplied cDNA or gDNA.

Sample: PBMCs or T cells enriched from blood (not recorded which). The TCR was taken from a man in his thirties or forties in a cohort exposed to, infected with or recovered from COVID-19 (not recorded which). This rearrangement joins TRBV7-3 to TRBJ2-7; TRBD1 aligns across 8 bases. CDR3: CASSRGQGAYEQYF. The CDR3 nucleotides read TGTGCCAGCAGCCGCGGACAGGGCGCCTACGAGCAGTACTTC.